The 13 T cell receptor beta chains in this list originate from one sample, sequenced in a study of identical twins. A single record per CDR3 protein comes from TCRdb applying MiXCR to the 5' RACE reads. The data hold 690,000 or so distinct CDR3 sequences, with 5.5% to 6.5% observed a single time. Sequencing was done on a sample of naive T cells sorted from blood. These receptors were obtained from a man between 18 and 29 years old in good health.

Comments on this clonotype: A much more abundant neighbour one base away suggests this may be a read error. This chain joins TRBV6-5 and TRBJ2-3, with D possibly TRBD2 on 6 matching bases. Germline V gives CDR1 MNHEY, CDR2 SVGAGI. V shed 2 bases and J shed 3 bases, with 15 bases lying between them. The CDR3 is 16 residues long. This CDR3 reads CASSYELGGETDTQYF. The CDR3 DNA reads TGTGCCAGCAGTTACGAACTAGGCGGGGAGACAGATACGCAGTATTTT.

This clonotype showed up many times. The J gene is TRBJ2-5, the V gene TRBV4-2; 7 bases map to TRBD2. The length of the CDR3 is 15 residues. Looked up from germline, CDR1 is LGHNA and CDR2 is YNFKEQ. J lost 5 bases, V lost 1 base, and 7 bases had no gene match. The CDR3 DNA reads as TGTGCCAGCAGCCAAGCCCTCCTGGGGGGGGAGACCCAGTACTTC. Amino acid sequence: CASSQALLGGETQYF.

Only a few counts were recorded for this clonotype. The rearrangement uses TRBV29-1 and TRBJ1-5, with D tentatively TRBD1 (5 bases). V lost 8 bases and J 3 bases, leaving 17 bases between the germline ends. Germline V lookup: CDR1 SQVTM, CDR2 ANQGSEA. This CDR3 has 14 amino acids. The CDR3 protein is CSNTGTGDNQPQHF. The DNA of the CDR3 is TGCAGCAACACTGGGACGGGAGACAATCAGCCCCAGCATTTT.

This clonotype was seen a handful of times. The chain has TRBV6-5 and TRBJ1-2; no firm D call. The CDR3 contains 14 residues. The V end lost 3 bases, the J end lost 6 bases, and 14 bases lay between the germline ends. CDR1 and CDR2 from the germline V gene are MNHEY and SVGAGI. CDR3 loop: CASSYDGPRDGYTF. CDR3 in DNA: TGTGCCAGCAGTTATGACGGACCGAGGGATGGCTACACCTTC.

This clonotype has at least ten counts. J is TRBJ2-1 and V is TRBV18; no definite D call. Germline V gene sequence: CDR1 KGHSH, CDR2 LQKENI. With 0 bases removed from V and 0 bases from J, the gap between germline ends came to 9 bases. The length of the CDR3 is 16 residues. DNA of the CDR3: TGTGCCAGCTCACCACCCTCCCTATACTCCTACAATGAGCAGTTCTTC. Amino acids: CASSPPSLYSYNEQFF.

The V and J genes are TRBV7-9 and TRBJ2-3; 14 positions agree with TRBD2. CDR1 and CDR2 (germline): SEHNR, FQNEAQ (reference sequence). The CDR3 contains 14 residues. V trimming: 5 bases; J trimming: 14 bases; junction bases outside the gene matches: 9. In DNA form, the CDR3 reads TGTGCCAGCAGCCCTTCGACTAGCGGGAGGGGTCCGTATTTT. Protein sequence: CASSPSTSGRGPYF.

This clonotype appeared a few times. The rearrangement joins TRBV7-2 to TRBJ2-2, with D possibly being TRBD1 (5 bases). Trimming stripped 2 bases from V and 4 bases from J, with 8 bases between. The germline CDR1 and CDR2 sequences are SGHTA and FQGNSA. This CDR3 contains 14 residues. CDR3 in DNA: TGTGCCAGCAGCTTACTTCAGGGCACCGGGGAGCTGTTTTTT. As protein: CASSLLQGTGELFF.

This sequence joins TRBV5-1 and TRBJ2-2; D is perhaps TRBD1 (6 bases). Germline V lookup: CDR1 SGHRS, CDR2 YFSETQ. The CDR3 length is 20 residues. V lost 4 bases to trimming and J lost 7 bases, with 32 bases between them. In DNA form, the CDR3 reads TGCGCCAGCAGCCGAACAGGGCTCGGGGTGAGGTCCCGAGGTATCGGGGAGCTGTTTTTT. It is translated as CASSRTGLGVRSRGIGELFF.

This clonotype occurred a few times. The gene calls are TRBV7-9 and TRBJ2-1; 7 positions agree with TRBD2. This CDR3 has 17 amino acids. The J segment lost 0 bases and the V segment lost 4 bases, leaving 9 bases of the junction unmatched. CDR1 and CDR2 (germline): SEHNR, FQNEAQ (reference sequence). The CDR3 nucleotides are TGTGCCAGCAGCTCCATGCCTAGCGGAGTCTCCTACAATGAGCAGTTCTTC. Amino acids: CASSSMPSGVSYNEQFF. Supplemented by reference TRBV7-9 and TRBJ2-1, the full variable domain reads DTGVSQNPRHKITKRGQNVTFRCDPISEHNRLYWYRQTLGQGPEFLTYFQNEAQLEKSRLLSDRFSAERPKGSFSTLEIQRTEQGDSAMYLCASSSMPSGVSYNEQFFGPGTRLTVL.

This clonotype turned up a few times. The chain uses TRBV9 and TRBJ2-7; D tentatively reads TRBD1 or TRBD2 (5 bases each). CDR3 length: 14 residues. CDR1 is SGDLS and CDR2 is YYNGEE in the germline V gene. V was trimmed by 4 bases and J by 2 bases, leaving 13 bases between them. CDR3 sequence (DNA): TGTGCCAGCAGCCCCGATGGGGGACCCTACGAGCAGTACGTC. Encoded protein: CASSPDGGPYEQYV.

This clonotype was detected only a few times. V gene TRBV20-1 combines with J gene TRBJ1-1, with a possible D match to TRBD1 (5 bases). The ends were cut back, 1 base at V and 4 bases at J, with 10 bases in the middle. There are 13 residues in the CDR3. Germline V gene data show CDR1 as DFQATT and CDR2 as SNEGSKA (reference sequence). The CDR3 DNA reads TGCAGTGCTAGAGGGGGGAGGGCCACTGAAGCTTTCTTT. Amino acids: CSARGGRATEAFF.

This clonotype was seen many times. The chain carries TRBV20-1 and TRBJ1-2; the match to TRBD1 covers 9 bases. Germline assignment: CDR1 DFQATT and CDR2 SNEGSKA (reference sequence). The length of the CDR3 is 19 residues. Unmatched junction bases numbered 18, after V lost 0 bases and J lost 4 bases. In DNA form, the CDR3 reads TGCAGTGCTAGAGATACCCAACCTGAACAGGGGGCGCCCAGCTATGGCTACACCTTC. Its protein product is CSARDTQPEQGAPSYGYTF.

This clonotype has at least ten counts. The chain is built from TRBV9 and TRBJ2-7; 10 nucleotides line up with TRBD1. The CDR3 sequence is 21 residues long. Germline-derived CDR1 and CDR2 are SGDLS and YYNGEE. J gave up 0 bases and V 0 bases, and 18 bases lay outside the gene matches. CDR3 in DNA: TGTGCCAGCAGCGTAGAAGCTAGGGGACAGGGGCGAATCTATTCCTCCTACGAGCAGTACGTC. Its translation: CASSVEARGQGRIYSSYEQYV.